The 4 T cell receptor beta chains listed next were all sequenced from one sample in a study of early T cells in non-severe SARS-CoV-2 infection. MiXCR, applied by TCRdb to the 5' RACE reads, yields one record per CDR3 protein. The sample gives more than 80,000 distinct CDR3 sequences, roughly 17% of which show up once; around 1.3% is in the top ten. Sequencing used whole blood. Receptors originate from an adult who was a healthcare worker with PCR-confirmed SARS-CoV-2 infection or an uninfected control (not recorded which).

The chain has TRBV6-4 and TRBJ2-1, with 8 bases that match TRBD2. CDR3 length equals 15 residues. Germline CDR1 reads MRHNA; CDR2 reads SNTAGT. V shed 5 bases and J 0 bases; nucleotides not matched to a gene: 3. The chain's CDR3 is CASSPLADSYNEQFF. CDR3 nucleotides: TGTGCCAGCAGTCCACTAGCGGACTCCTACAATGAGCAGTTCTTC.

In its sample, this clonotype was seen once. The chain carries TRBV20-1 and TRBJ2-3; the match to TRBD1 covers 12 bases. The CDR3 is 14 residues long. CDR1 is DFQATT and CDR2 is SNEGSKA in the germline V gene (reference sequence). CDR3 loop: CSLAPGQGAGTQYF. In nucleotides, the CDR3 is TGCAGCCTCGCACCGGGACAGGGGGCCGGTACGCAGTATTTT.

J is TRBJ2-1 and V is TRBV5-1, with 14 bases that match TRBD2. The CDR3 covers 15 residues. The V gene's germline CDR1 is SGHRS and CDR2 YFSETQ. The ends lost 4 bases at V and 15 bases at J; junction bases unmatched: 12. In DNA form, the CDR3 reads TGCGCCAGCAGCCCACAAGGGACTAGCGGGAGTGGTCTGTTCTTC. Its translation: CASSPQGTSGSGLFF.

This clonotype was counted a few times. This chain uses TRBV29-1 with TRBJ1-2; the D is unclear. V lost 4 bases and J 4 bases, leaving 10 bases between the germline ends. The V gene's germline CDR1 is SQVTM and CDR2 ANQGSEA. The CDR3 loop spans 12 amino acids. CDR3 nucleotides: TGCAGCGTTGGGGCTTCCAGCTATGGCTACACCTTC. Translation: CSVGASSYGYTF.